Described below is a single T cell receptor (beta chain) sequence and its context. Antigen unknown. These data are taken from a study of cytomegalovirus exposure and HLA in healthy donors. Study-level points and caveats: Usually a TCR sequence was rare, but some public TCRs were found in many donors. Among the CMV-associated chains, a few were confirmed in vitro as specific for CMV antigens. Over 150 TCR beta chains were listed as cytomegalovirus-associated. In the approximately 130 validation repertoires, a later analysis found that first-cohort TCR clusters tended to co-occur.

The method was immunoSEQ multiplex PCR; TCRdb's version includes in-frame clones alone and lacks a portion of them. The profile shows more than 140,000 clones, roughly nine tenths of them singletons. The CDR3 length is 16 residues. Deletions cut 2 bases from V and 6 bases from J, with 17 bases between. Germline V gene sequence: CDR1 SGHRS, CDR2 YFSETQ. This TCR was sampled from a woman aged 18-35 years in good health and CMV-seropositive. The rearrangement links TRBV5-1 to TRBJ1-4; D uncertain. Sample: PBMCs. In nucleotides, the CDR3 is TGCGCCAGCAGCTTTTCCCCCCTCGGTTCTGATGAAAAACTGTTTTTT. It specifies CASSFSPLGSDEKLFF.